Listed below are T cell receptor beta chains from one sample, sequenced in a study of T cell responses to AZD1222 COVID-19 vaccine. Here immunoSEQ multiplex PCR was the method, and the copy in TCRdb shows in-frame clones only, minus some. The table includes over 140,000 clones, over 90% detected once. Sequences were derived from peripheral blood, sampled 28 days after the second AZD1222 dose. These receptors originate from an adult who received the AZD1222 COVID-19 vaccine. Each CDR3 is given with its conserved first and last residue. The D gene is left open where the match is weak. The size field is filled for only some rows; it gives once, few, many or a size class.

>-|-|TRBV18|TRBJ1-1
CASSTTANTEAFF
TGTGCCAGCTCGACGACCGCGAACACTGAAGCTTTCTTT
>-|-|TRBV7-9|TRBJ2-2
CASSPRWGGELFF
TGTGCCAGCAGCCCGCGTTGGGGAGGGGAGCTGTTTTTT
>-|-|TRBV27|TRBJ2-3
CASSPTWAIMIADTQYF
TGTGCCAGCAGTCCCACGTGGGCAATCATGATCGCAGATACGCAGTATTTT
>-|once|TRBV28|TRBJ1-2
CASSTALRGGYTF
TGTGCCAGCAGCACCGCGCTCCGCGGGGGCTACACCTTC
>-|once|TRBV5-1|TRBJ2-7
CASSHVVGGSYEQYF
TGCGCCAGCAGCCATGTTGTCGGGGGATCCTACGAGCAGTACTTC
>TRBD1|-|TRBV7-2|TRBJ1-2
CASSLAGDRRYGYTF
TGTGCCAGCAGCTTAGCGGGGGACAGGAGGTATGGCTACACCTTC
>-|-|TRBV24-1|TRBJ2-3
CATSDAVRPGDTQYF
TGTGCCACCAGTGACGCCGTACGGCCCGGAGATACGCAGTATTTT
>-|-|TRBV7-8|TRBJ2-5
CASSSWTEQETQYF
TGTGCCAGCAGCTCATGGACGGAACAAGAGACCCAGTACTTC
>-|-|TRBV6-5|TRBJ1-1
CASSLQGPMNTEAFF
TGTGCCAGCAGCTTACAGGGACCGATGAACACTGAAGCTTTCTTT
>-|-|TRBV7-9|TRBJ2-2
CASIHPSNTGELFF
TGTGCCAGCATCCATCCTTCTAACACCGGGGAGCTGTTTTTT
>-|once|TRBV24-1|TRBJ2-1
CATERDNEQFF
TGTGCCACCGAAAGAGACAATGAGCAGTTCTTC
>-|-|TRBV12-3/TRBV12-4|TRBJ1-1
CASLRDSNTEAFF
TGTGCCAGCCTAAGAGACTCGAACACTGAAGCTTTCTTT
>-|once|TRBV9|TRBJ1-1
CASSVAQAWPTEAFF
TGTGCCAGCAGCGTAGCACAGGCGTGGCCCACTGAAGCTTTCTTT
>-|-|TRBV3-1/TRBV3-2|TRBJ1-2
CASRHRTEDGYTF
TGTGCCAGCAGACACCGGACAGAGGATGGCTACACCTTC
>-|-|TRBV29-1|TRBJ2-7
CSVGGSPSEQYF
TGCAGCGTTGGGGGGAGCCCCTCCGAGCAGTACTTC
>-|-|TRBV2|TRBJ2-1
CASSDARSSYNEQFF
TGTGCCAGCAGTGACGCCAGAAGCTCCTACAATGAGCAGTTCTTC
>TRBD1|-|TRBV2|TRBJ2-5
CASRHRDSYQETQYF
TGTGCCAGCCGCCACCGGGACAGTTACCAAGAGACCCAGTACTTC
>-|-|TRBV15|TRBJ2-7
CATSRGGSFYEQYF
TGTGCCACCAGCAGAGGTGGCTCTTTCTACGAGCAGTACTTC
>-|-|TRBV6-1|TRBJ1-2
CASSDSLNYGYTF
TGTGCCAGCAGTGACAGTCTTAACTATGGCTACACCTTC
>TRBD2|once|TRBV6-1|TRBJ2-3
CASSEYGLVTDTQYF
TGTGCCAGCAGTGAATACGGACTAGTCACAGATACGCAGTATTTT
>TRBD1|-|TRBV7-6|TRBJ2-1
CASSYRDSSSYNEQFF
TGTGCCAGCAGCTACCGGGACAGCAGCTCCTACAATGAGCAGTTCTTC
>-|-|TRBV5-1|TRBJ1-2
CASSLGGLDRRGYTF
TGCGCCAGCAGCTTGGGGGGCCTGGACAGAAGAGGCTACACCTTC
>TRBD2|-|TRBV5-1|TRBJ2-7
CASSLDTGGYYEQYF
TGCGCCAGCAGCTTGGATACGGGAGGATATTACGAGCAGTACTTC
>TRBD1|-|TRBV9|TRBJ1-1
CASSVRAQGAEAFF
TGTGCCAGCAGCGTAAGGGCACAGGGGGCTGAAGCTTTCTTT
>-|-|TRBV6-1|TRBJ1-6
CASSYSQDSPLHF
TGTGCCAGCAGTTATTCGCAGGATTCACCCCTCCACTTT
>-|-|TRBV15|TRBJ1-2
CATSTPVGVGYTF
TGTGCCACCAGCACCCCTGTCGGGGTTGGCTACACCTTC
>-|-|TRBV28|TRBJ1-5
CASSLAQAHQPQHF
TGTGCCAGCAGTTTAGCACAGGCGCACCAGCCCCAGCATTTT
>-|-|TRBV6-5|TRBJ1-2
CASRRSRSGYTF
TGTGCCAGCAGGAGATCCAGGTCGGGCTACACCTTC
>TRBD1|-|TRBV18|TRBJ1-2
CASSDTGTGGYGYTF
TGTGCCAGCTCAGACACCGGGACAGGGGGCTATGGCTACACCTTC
>-|-|TRBV5-5|TRBJ2-2
CASSLENTYTGELFF
TGTGCCAGCAGCTTGGAGAACACCTACACCGGGGAGCTGTTTTTT
>-|-|TRBV30|TRBJ2-7
CAWSVLGYEQYF
TGTGCCTGGAGTGTACTTGGTTACGAGCAGTACTTC
>-|-|TRBV4-2|TRBJ2-5
CASSQYRQETQYF
TGTGCCAGCAGCCAATACAGACAAGAGACCCAGTACTTC
>-|-|TRBV10-1|TRBJ1-3
CATSGRAGNTIYF
TGCGCCACTTCTGGCCGCGCCGGAAACACCATATATTTT